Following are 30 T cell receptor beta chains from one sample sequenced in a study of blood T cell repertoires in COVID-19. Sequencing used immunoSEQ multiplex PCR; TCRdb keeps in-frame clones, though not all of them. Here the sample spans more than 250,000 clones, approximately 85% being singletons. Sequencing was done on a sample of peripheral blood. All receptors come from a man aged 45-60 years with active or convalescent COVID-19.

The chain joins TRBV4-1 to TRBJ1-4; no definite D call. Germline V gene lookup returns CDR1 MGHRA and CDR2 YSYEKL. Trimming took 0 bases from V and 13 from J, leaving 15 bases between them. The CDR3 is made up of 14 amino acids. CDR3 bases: TGCGCCAGCAGCCAAGAAGTCGAGGGAGTAAGACTGTTTTTT. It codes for CASSQEVEGVRLFF.

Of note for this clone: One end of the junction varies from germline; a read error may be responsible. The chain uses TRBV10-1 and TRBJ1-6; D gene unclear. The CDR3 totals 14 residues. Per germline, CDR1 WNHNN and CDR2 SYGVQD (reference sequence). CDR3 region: CASSESTAGSPLHF. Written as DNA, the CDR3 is TGCGCCAGCAGCGAGTCTACGGCGGGCTCACCCCTCCACTTT.

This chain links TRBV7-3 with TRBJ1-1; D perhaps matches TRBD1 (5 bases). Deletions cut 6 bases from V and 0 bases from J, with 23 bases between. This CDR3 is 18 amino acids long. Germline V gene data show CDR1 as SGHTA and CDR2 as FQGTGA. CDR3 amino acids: CASRIRGAGPDLNTEAFF. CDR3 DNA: TGTGCCAGCAGGATAAGAGGGGCGGGGCCCGATTTGAACACTGAAGCTTTCTTT.

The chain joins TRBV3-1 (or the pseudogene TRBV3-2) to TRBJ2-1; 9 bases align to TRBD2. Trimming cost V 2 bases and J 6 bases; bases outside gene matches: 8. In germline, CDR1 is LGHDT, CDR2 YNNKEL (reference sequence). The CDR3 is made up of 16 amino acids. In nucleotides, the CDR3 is TGTGCCAGCAGCCAACTGGCGTCTAGCGGGGTCAATGAGCAGTTCTTC. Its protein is CASSQLASSGVNEQFF.

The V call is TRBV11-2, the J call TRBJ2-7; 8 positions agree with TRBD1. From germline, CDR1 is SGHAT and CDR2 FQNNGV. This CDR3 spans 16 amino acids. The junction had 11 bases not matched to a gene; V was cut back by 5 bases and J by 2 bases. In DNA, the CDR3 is TGTGCCAGCAGCCGTAATACAGGGGGTCTAACCTACGAGCAGTACTTC. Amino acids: CASSRNTGGLTYEQYF.

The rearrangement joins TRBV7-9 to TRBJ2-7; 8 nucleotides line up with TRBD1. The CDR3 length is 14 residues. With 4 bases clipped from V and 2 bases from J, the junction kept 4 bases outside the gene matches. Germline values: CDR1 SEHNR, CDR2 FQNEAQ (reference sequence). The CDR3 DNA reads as TGTGCCAGCAGCTCGACAGGGGAGGCCTACGAGCAGTACTTC. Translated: CASSSTGEAYEQYF.

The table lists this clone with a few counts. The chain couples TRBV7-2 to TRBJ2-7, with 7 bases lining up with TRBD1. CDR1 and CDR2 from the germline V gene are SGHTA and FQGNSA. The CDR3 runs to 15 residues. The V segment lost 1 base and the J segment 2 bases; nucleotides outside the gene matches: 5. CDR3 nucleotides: TGTGCCAGCAGCTTAGTGGGGACAGACCCCTACGAGCAGTACTTC. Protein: CASSLVGTDPYEQYF.

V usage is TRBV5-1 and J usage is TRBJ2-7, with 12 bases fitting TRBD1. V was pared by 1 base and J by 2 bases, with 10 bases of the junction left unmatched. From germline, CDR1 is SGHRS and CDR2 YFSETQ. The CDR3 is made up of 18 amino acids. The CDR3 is CASSLWGQGASTAYEQYF. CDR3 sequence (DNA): TGCGCCAGCAGCTTGTGGGGACAGGGGGCTTCTACTGCCTACGAGCAGTACTTC.

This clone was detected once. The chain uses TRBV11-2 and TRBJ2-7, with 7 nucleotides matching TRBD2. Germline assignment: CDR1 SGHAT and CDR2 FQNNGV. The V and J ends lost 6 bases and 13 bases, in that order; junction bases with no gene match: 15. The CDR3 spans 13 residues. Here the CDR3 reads CASRTAVGGTTYF. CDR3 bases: TGTGCCAGCAGAACCGCTGTTGGGGGGACTACCTACTTC.

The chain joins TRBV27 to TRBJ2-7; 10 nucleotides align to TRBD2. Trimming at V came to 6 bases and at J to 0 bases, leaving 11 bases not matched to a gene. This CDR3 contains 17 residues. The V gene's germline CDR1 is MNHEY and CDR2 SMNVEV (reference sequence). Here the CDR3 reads CASRPRTSGLSSYEQYF. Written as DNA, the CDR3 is TGTGCCAGCAGGCCGCGGACTAGCGGTTTAAGCTCCTACGAGCAGTACTTC.

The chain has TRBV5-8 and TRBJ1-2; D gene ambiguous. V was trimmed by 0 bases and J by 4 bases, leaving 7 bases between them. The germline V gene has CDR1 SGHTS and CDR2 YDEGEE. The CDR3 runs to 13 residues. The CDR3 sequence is CASSLVESYGYTF. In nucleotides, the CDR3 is TGTGCCAGCAGCTTGGTTGAGTCCTATGGCTACACCTTC.

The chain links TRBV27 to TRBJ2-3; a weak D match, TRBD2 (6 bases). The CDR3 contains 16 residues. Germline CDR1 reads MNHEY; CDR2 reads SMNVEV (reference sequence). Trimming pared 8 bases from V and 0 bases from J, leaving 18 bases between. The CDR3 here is CASSTVSGWSTDTQYF. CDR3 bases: TGTGCCAGCTCGACGGTTAGCGGCTGGAGCACAGATACGCAGTATTTT.

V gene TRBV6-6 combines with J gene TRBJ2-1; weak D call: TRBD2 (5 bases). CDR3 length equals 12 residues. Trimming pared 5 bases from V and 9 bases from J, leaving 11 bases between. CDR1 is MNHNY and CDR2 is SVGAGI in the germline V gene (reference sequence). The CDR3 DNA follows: TGTGCCAGCAGTACTCGCGCGGGTGAGCAGTTCTTC. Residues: CASSTRAGEQFF.

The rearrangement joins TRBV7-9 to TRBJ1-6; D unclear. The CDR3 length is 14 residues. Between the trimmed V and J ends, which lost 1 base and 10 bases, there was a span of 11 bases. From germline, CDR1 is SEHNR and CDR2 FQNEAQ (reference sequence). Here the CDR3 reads CASSLEVGESPLHF. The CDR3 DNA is TGTGCCAGCAGCTTAGAAGTCGGGGAATCACCCCTCCACTTT.

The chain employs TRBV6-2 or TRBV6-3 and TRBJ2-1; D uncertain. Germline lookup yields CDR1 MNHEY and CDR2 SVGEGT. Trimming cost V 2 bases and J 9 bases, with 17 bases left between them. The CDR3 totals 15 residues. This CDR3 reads CASSYMSGATGEQFF. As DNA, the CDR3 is TGTGCCAGCAGTTACATGTCCGGAGCCACGGGTGAGCAGTTCTTC.

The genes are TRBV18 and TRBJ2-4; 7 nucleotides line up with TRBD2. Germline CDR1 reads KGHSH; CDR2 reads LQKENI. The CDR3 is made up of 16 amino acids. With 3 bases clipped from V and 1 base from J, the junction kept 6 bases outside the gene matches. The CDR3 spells CASSPHPGGAKNIQYF. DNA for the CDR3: TGTGCCAGCTCACCTCACCCGGGGGGTGCCAAAAACATTCAGTACTTC.

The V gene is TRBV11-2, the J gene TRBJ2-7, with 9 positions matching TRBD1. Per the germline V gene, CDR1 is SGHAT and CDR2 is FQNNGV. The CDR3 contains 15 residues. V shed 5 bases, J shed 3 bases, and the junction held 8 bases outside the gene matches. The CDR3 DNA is TGTGCCAGCAGCCCTGGGACAGGGCGCGGCTACGAGCAGTACTTC. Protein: CASSPGTGRGYEQYF.

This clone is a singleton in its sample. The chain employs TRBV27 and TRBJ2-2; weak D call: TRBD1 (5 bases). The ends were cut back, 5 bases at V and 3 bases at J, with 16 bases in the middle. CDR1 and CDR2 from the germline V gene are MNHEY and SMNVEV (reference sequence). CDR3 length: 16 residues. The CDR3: CASSTRRGEDTGELFF. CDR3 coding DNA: TGTGCCAGCAGTACGCGAAGGGGTGAGGACACCGGGGAGCTGTTTTTT.

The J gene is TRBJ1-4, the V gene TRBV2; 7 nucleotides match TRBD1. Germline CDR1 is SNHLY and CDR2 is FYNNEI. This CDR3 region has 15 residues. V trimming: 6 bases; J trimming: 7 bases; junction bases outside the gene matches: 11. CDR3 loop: CASRPRTGDGEKLFF. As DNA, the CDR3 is TGTGCCAGCAGGCCCAGGACAGGTGACGGTGAAAAACTGTTTTTT.

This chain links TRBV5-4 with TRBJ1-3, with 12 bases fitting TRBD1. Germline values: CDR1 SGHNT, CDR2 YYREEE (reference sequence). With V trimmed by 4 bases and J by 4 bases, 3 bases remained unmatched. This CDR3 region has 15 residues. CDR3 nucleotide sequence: TGTGCCAGCAGCAGGGGACAGGGGGCCGGAAACACCATATATTTT. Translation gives CASSRGQGAGNTIYF. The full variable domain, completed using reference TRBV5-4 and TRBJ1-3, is ETGVTQSPTHLIKTRGQQVTLRCSSQSGHNTVSWYQQALGQGPQFIFQYYREEENGRGNFPPRFSGLQFPNYSSELNVNALELDDSALYLCASSRGQGAGNTIYFGEGSWLTVV.

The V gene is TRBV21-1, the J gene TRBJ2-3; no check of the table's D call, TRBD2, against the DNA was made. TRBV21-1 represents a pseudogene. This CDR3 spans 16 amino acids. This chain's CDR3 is CASSNLALGRTDTQYF. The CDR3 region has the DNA TGTGCCAGCAGCAATTTAGCGTTAGGTCGCACAGATACGCAGTATTTT.

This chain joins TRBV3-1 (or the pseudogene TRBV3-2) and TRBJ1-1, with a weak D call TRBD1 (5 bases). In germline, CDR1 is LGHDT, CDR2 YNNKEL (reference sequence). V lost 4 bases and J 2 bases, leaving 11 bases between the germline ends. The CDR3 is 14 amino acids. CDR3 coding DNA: TGTGCCAGCAGCCCGACAGATTCAAACACTGAAGCTTTCTTT. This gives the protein CASSPTDSNTEAFF.

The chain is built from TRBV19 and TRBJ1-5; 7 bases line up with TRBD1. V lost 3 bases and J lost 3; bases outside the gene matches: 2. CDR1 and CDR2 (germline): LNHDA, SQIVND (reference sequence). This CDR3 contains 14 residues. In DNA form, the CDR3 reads TGTGCCAGTAGTATCACAGGGGACAATCAGCCCCAGCATTTT. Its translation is CASSITGDNQPQHF.

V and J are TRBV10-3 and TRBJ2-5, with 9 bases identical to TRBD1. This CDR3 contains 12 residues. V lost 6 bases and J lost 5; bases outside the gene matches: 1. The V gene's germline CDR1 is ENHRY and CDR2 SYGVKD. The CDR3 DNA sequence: TGTGCCATCAGCGGACAGGGGGAGACCCAGTACTTC. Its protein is CAISGQGETQYF.

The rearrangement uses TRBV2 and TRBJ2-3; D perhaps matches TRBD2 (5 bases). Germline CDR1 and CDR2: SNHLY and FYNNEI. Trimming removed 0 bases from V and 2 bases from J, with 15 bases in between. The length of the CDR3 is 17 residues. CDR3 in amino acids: CASSEAYGLYSTDTQYF. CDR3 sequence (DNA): TGTGCCAGCAGTGAAGCTTACGGACTTTATTCCACAGATACGCAGTATTTT.

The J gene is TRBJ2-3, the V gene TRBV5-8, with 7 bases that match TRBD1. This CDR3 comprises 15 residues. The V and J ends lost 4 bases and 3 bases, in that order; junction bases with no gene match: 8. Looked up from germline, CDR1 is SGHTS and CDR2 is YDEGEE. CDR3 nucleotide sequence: TGTGCCAGCAGCATTACAGGGGTTCGGACAGATACGCAGTATTTT. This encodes CASSITGVRTDTQYF.

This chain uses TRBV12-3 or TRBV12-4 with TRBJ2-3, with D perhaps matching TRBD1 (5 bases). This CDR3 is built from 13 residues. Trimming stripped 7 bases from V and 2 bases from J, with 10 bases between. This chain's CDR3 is CASKPRVTDTQYF. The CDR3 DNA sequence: TGTGCCAGCAAACCCAGGGTCACAGATACGCAGTATTTT.

Here the CDR3 DNA reads TGTGCCAGCAGTTATCCTAGCGGGAGGGAAGGCACCGGGGAGCTGTTTTTT. This translates into CASSYPSGREGTGELFF. J is TRBJ2-2 and V is TRBV28, with 12 bases lining up with TRBD2. After removal of 4 bases from V and 4 bases from J, the junction contained 7 bases not matched to a gene. Germline-derived CDR1 and CDR2 are MDHEN and SYDVKM. This CDR3 region has 17 residues.

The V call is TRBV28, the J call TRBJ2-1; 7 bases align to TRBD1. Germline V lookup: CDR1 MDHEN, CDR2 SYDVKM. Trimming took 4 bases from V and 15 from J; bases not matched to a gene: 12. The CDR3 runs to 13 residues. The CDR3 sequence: CASSSFSRQGRFF. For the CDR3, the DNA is TGTGCCAGCAGTTCGTTTTCGAGACAGGGCCGGTTCTTC.

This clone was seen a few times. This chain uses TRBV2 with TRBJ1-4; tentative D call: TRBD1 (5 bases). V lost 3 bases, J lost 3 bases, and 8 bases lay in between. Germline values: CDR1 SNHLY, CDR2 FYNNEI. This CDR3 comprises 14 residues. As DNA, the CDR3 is TGTGCCAGCAGTGATTCCAGGGCTAATGAAAAACTGTTTTTT. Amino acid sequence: CASSDSRANEKLFF.